Sequencing of this T cell receptor beta chain was carried out in a study of cytomegalovirus exposure and HLA in healthy donors. Germline assignment: CDR1 LNHNV and CDR2 YYDKDF (reference sequence). This CDR3 is 12 amino acids long. PCR amplification relied on 60 Vbeta primers (plus 13 Jbeta primers). Profiled with immunoSEQ multiplex PCR; TCRdb holds only in-frame clones, not every one. The profile shows 90,000 or so clones, 75% to 90% of them singletons. This TCR was sampled from a man in his forties or fifties in good health and CMV-seropositive. Sequenced sample: PBMCs. The chain is built from TRBV15 and TRBJ2-5, with D unclear. The DNA end lines up better with TRBJ2-7; the J call may be wrong. The CDR3 loop reads CATSSSGYEQYF. In DNA form, the CDR3 reads TGTGCCACCTCCTCGTCAGGTTACGAGCAGTACTTC.